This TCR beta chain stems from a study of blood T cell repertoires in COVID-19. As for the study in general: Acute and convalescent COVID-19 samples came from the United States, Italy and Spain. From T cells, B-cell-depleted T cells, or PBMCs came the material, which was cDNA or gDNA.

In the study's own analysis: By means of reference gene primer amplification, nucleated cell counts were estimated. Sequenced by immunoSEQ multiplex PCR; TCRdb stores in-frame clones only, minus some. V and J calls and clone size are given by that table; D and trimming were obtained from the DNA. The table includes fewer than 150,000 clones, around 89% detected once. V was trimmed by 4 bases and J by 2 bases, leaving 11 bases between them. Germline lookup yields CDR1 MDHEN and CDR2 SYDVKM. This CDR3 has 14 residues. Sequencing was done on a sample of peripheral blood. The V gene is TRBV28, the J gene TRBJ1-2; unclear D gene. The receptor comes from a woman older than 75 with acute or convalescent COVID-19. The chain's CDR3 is CASSSGGFNYGYTF. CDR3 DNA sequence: TGTGCCAGCAGTTCGGGAGGGTTCAACTATGGCTACACCTTC.